This T cell receptor beta chain was profiled in a study of blood T cell repertoires in COVID-19. Study at large: Samples taken during acute and convalescent COVID-19 were collected in the United States, Italy and Spain.

It was within 2 weeks before study entry that exposed participants met a COVID-19 case. CDR1 MDHEN and CDR2 SYDVKM come from the germline V gene. This CDR3 has 13 residues. The ends were cut back, 3 bases at V and 3 bases at J, with 8 bases in the middle. In the original processing: Amplification of reference gene primers was used by the study to estimate nucleated cell counts. The data were produced by immunoSEQ multiplex PCR, yet TCRdb's version contains in-frame clones alone and is incomplete. Clone size and V and J calls were adopted from that table, with D and trimming inferred from the DNA. The table records 120,000 to 150,000 clones, less than 85% of them present only once. Only one count was recorded for this clone.

Material for sequencing was PBMCs or T cells enriched from blood (not recorded which). The sequence was obtained from a woman aged 18 to 35 who had been exposed to COVID-19. The rearrangement joins TRBV28 to TRBJ1-2; no definite D call. The CDR3, as DNA: TGTGCCAGCAGTTTTTGGCAGGACTATGGCTACACCTTC. It specifies CASSFWQDYGYTF.